This T cell receptor beta chain originates from a study of cytomegalovirus exposure and HLA in healthy donors. From germline, CDR1 is MNHEY and CDR2 SMNVEV (reference sequence). This CDR3 region has 15 residues. Primers: 60 Vbeta forward and 13 Jbeta reverse. Method: immunoSEQ multiplex PCR; TCRdb's copy keeps in-frame clones and lacks some. Among approximately 100,000 clones listed, 65% to 80% were seen once. Worth noting for this clone: One junction end disagrees with the germline gene, perhaps due to a read error.

The source material was PBMCs. The sequence was collected from a man in his forties or fifties in good health and CMV-seropositive. V usage is TRBV27 and J usage is TRBJ2-3, with D possibly TRBD2 on 6 matching bases. Here the CDR3 DNA reads TGTGCCAACAGTCCGGGACTTCCTAGCACAGATACGCAGTATTTT. Amino acids: CANSPGLPSTDTQYF.